This T cell receptor (beta chain) was sequenced for a study of technical replicates of blood from a handful of donors. Produced via immunoSEQ multiplex PCR; TCRdb's table is partial and in-frame only. In the table there are 85,000 to 100,000 clones, 94% of which are singletons. This clone has just one count. The V gene end was trimmed by 6 bases and the J gene end by 10 bases; junction bases not matched to a gene: 3. The CDR3 spans 11 residues. The germline V gene encodes CDR1 SGHNT and CDR2 YYREEE (reference sequence). The receptor's source is a human donor in good health. The chain combines TRBV5-4 with TRBJ2-1; TRBD2 matches 8 bases. Sample: T cells isolated from PBMCs. The CDR3 spells CASTLAGEQFF. The CDR3 DNA sequence: TGTGCCAGCACATTAGCGGGAGAGCAGTTCTTC.